The 18 T cell receptor beta chains below all came from one sample that was sequenced in a study of radiotherapy plus CTLA-4 blockade in lung cancer listed by TCRdb under 2018. Receptor libraries were prepared by the immunoSEQ multiplex PCR assay. TCRdb limited this immuneACCESS table to in-frame rearrangements with V and J called. A share of clones is missing; checked studies link under half to unresolved V genes, and the rest is unexplained. The sample contains 40,000 or so clones, about 77% of them found a single time. The ten largest make up 9.5% to 10% of the sample. The specimen was peripheral blood, collected from a patient treated with radiotherapy plus ipilimumab. The receptor set was obtained from a human donor with non-small cell lung cancer who had stable disease on radiotherapy plus ipilimumab.

The genes are TRBV5-1 and TRBJ2-1; D perhaps matches TRBD2 (5 bases). Germline V CDR1 and CDR2: SGHRS, YFSETQ. With 0 bases removed from V and 1 base from J, the gap between germline ends came to 8 bases. This CDR3 has 15 residues. For the CDR3, the DNA is TGCGCCAGCAGCTTGGCCGGGGTTTCCTACAATGAGCAGTTCTTC. Protein: CASSLAGVSYNEQFF.

The genes are TRBV11-3 and TRBJ2-3; D may be TRBD1 (5 bases). The CDR3 is made up of 14 amino acids. V lost 4 bases, J lost 2 bases, and 10 bases lay in between. Germline-derived CDR1 and CDR2 are SGHNT and YENEEA. The CDR3 region is CASSSRQNTDTQYF. In DNA, the CDR3 is TGTGCCAGCAGCTCCAGACAGAACACAGATACGCAGTATTTT.

Regarding this clone: Since no conserved phenylalanine or tryptophan closes the CDR3, a read error is the likely cause. The chain links TRBV4-1 to TRBJ1-2, with 11 bases lining up with TRBD1. Germline V gene sequence: CDR1 MGHRA, CDR2 YSYEKL. This CDR3 is built from 16 residues. The trim removed 1 base at V and 5 bases at J, leaving 6 bases unmatched. CDR3 residues: CASSQGTGGLWYGYTL. In nucleotides, the CDR3 is TGCGCCAGCAGCCAAGGGACAGGGGGCTTATGGTATGGCTACACCCTC.

The rearrangement uses TRBV7-2 and TRBJ1-5; 9 nucleotides agree with TRBD1. Germline CDR1 is SGHTA and CDR2 is FQGNSA. V shed 4 bases, J shed 6 bases, and the junction held 4 bases outside the gene matches. This CDR3 is built from 14 residues. Here the CDR3 DNA reads TGTGCCAGCAGCTATACAGGGGGCCCTCAGCCCCAGCATTTT. Protein product: CASSYTGGPQPQHF.

This sequence joins TRBV4-3 and TRBJ1-4, with a weak D call TRBD1 (5 bases). The length of the CDR3 is 14 residues. Germline loops: CDR1 LGHNA, CDR2 YSLEER. Trimming shortened V by 0 bases and J by 7 bases, and 9 bases separated the two germline ends. CDR3 sequence (DNA): TGCGCCAGCAGCCAAGATTGGGGGGGTGAAAAACTGTTTTTT. Its protein is CASSQDWGGEKLFF.

This clone is a singleton in its sample. The chain joins TRBV4-1 to TRBJ2-5, with TRBD1 as a possible D gene (6 bases). The CDR3 consists of 15 residues. Trimming took off 4 bases at V and 7 bases at J, with 19 bases between the two ends. The germline CDR1 and CDR2 sequences are MGHRA and YSYEKL. CDR3 in DNA: TGCGCCAGCAGCCCCCAGACAGGCCCAGGTTGGACCCAGTACTTC. This encodes CASSPQTGPGWTQYF.

The chain has TRBV10-3 and TRBJ2-6, with 8 bases identical to TRBD2. The CDR3 covers 17 residues. The germline CDR1 and CDR2 sequences are ENHRY and SYGVKD. J lost 2 bases, V lost 4 bases, and 7 bases had no gene match. The CDR3 nucleotides read TGTGCCATCAGTGCATCCTCGGGGGGGCCTGGGGCCAACGTCCTGACTTTC. Translated: CAISASSGGPGANVLTF.

This chain joins TRBV5-1 and TRBJ2-2; 9 bases align to TRBD1. CDR1 SGHRS and CDR2 YFSETQ come from the germline V gene. Trimming at V came to 9 bases and at J to 0 bases, leaving 6 bases not matched to a gene. The CDR3 has 15 residues. The CDR3 DNA reads as TGCGCCACCTGGACAGGGGACACGAACACCGGGGAGCTGTTTTTT. Translation: CATWTGDTNTGELFF. The full variable domain, in which reference TRBV5-1 and TRBJ2-2 provide the parts outside the CDR3, is KAGVTQTPRYLIKTRGQQVTLSCSPISGHRSVSWYQQTPGQGLQFLFEYFSETQRNKGNFPGRFSGRQFSNSRSEMNVSTLELGDSALYLCATWTGDTNTGELFFGEGSRLTVL.

Here the CDR3 reads CASSARDRPYNEQFF. Written as DNA, the CDR3 is TGTGCCAGCAGCGCCCGGGACAGGCCCTACAATGAGCAGTTCTTC. This sequence joins TRBV9 and TRBJ2-1, with TRBD1 identical over 8 bases. V lost 3 bases and J lost 2; bases outside the gene matches: 4. Germline CDR1 reads SGDLS; CDR2 reads YYNGEE. CDR3 length: 15 amino acids.

J is TRBJ2-3 and V is TRBV18; 9 positions agree with TRBD1. CDR1 and CDR2 from the germline V gene are KGHSH and LQKENI. With V trimmed by 6 bases and J by 1 base, 17 bases remained unmatched. The CDR3 has 19 residues. CDR3 in amino acids: CASSDRGSSRRMGTDTQYF. DNA for the CDR3: TGTGCCAGCTCGGACAGGGGTAGTTCCCGGAGAATGGGCACAGATACGCAGTATTTT. Full variable domain (outside the CDR3, taken from reference TRBV18 and TRBJ2-3): NAGVMQNPRHLVRRRGQEARLRCSPMKGHSHVYWYRQLPEEGLKFMVYLQKENIIDESGMPKERFSAEFPKEGPSILRIQQVVRGDSAAYFCASSDRGSSRRMGTDTQYFGPGTRLTVL.

The chain links TRBV2 to TRBJ1-1; the D gene is possibly TRBD1 (6 bases). CDR3 size: 14 residues. Trimming left V 6 bases short and J 2 bases short, with 13 bases between. CDR1 SNHLY and CDR2 FYNNEI come from the germline V gene. CDR3 coding DNA: TGTGCCAGCAGAGAGGGGGGGTATAACACTGAAGCTTTCTTT. Amino acids: CASREGGYNTEAFF.

The genes are TRBV30 and TRBJ1-2; TRBD1 agrees at 10 bases. CDR3 size: 17 residues. V trimming: 2 bases; J trimming: 3 bases; junction bases outside the gene matches: 12. Germline loops: CDR1 GTSNPN, CDR2 SVGIG (reference sequence). This chain's CDR3 is CAWSRPGTGALHYGYTF. CDR3 DNA: TGTGCCTGGAGTCGTCCCGGGACAGGGGCCTTGCACTATGGCTACACCTTC. The whole variable domain, filled in from reference TRBV30 and TRBJ1-2, reads SQTIHQWPATLVQPVGSPLSLECTVEGTSNPNLYWYRQAAGRGLQLLFYSVGIGQISSEVPQNLSASRPQDRQFILSSKKLLLSDSGFYLCAWSRPGTGALHYGYTFGSGTRLTVV.

The CDR3 here is CASSTGTSGGKETQYF. CDR3 nucleotides: TGTGCCAGTAGTACAGGGACTAGCGGGGGGAAGGAGACCCAGTACTTC. The rearrangement joins TRBV19 to TRBJ2-5; TRBD2 matches 15 bases. In germline, CDR1 is LNHDA, CDR2 SQIVND (reference sequence). V lost 4 bases and J lost 5; bases outside the gene matches: 5. CDR3 length: 16 residues.

CDR3 bases: TGTGCCACCCTCCCAATGACAGCTAACTATGGCTACACCTTC. It encodes CATLPMTANYGYTF. The chain employs TRBV19 and TRBJ1-2; a possible D gene is TRBD1 (5 bases). Germline assignment: CDR1 LNHDA and CDR2 SQIVND (reference sequence). The CDR3 length is 14 residues. Trimming took 10 bases from V and 0 from J, leaving 15 bases between them. The whole variable domain, remainder taken from reference TRBV19 and TRBJ1-2, is DGGITQSPKYLFRKEGQNVTLSCEQNLNHDAMYWYRQDPGQGLRLIYYSQIVNDFQKGDIAEGYSVSREKKESFPLTVTSAQKNPTAFYLCATLPMTANYGYTFGSGTRLTVV.

This clone has more than one count but fewer than ten. V is TRBV5-4 and J is TRBJ1-4; D may be TRBD1 (6 bases). Trimming pared 2 bases from V and 4 bases from J, leaving 9 bases between. Germline lookup yields CDR1 SGHNT and CDR2 YYREEE (reference sequence). The CDR3 length is 14 residues. In DNA form, the CDR3 reads TGTGCCAGCAGCTTACAGGGCCTTAATGAAAAACTGTTTTTT. Amino acids: CASSLQGLNEKLFF.

This clone was seen only once. The chain has TRBV29-1 and TRBJ1-1; the D gene is possibly TRBD1 (6 bases). The CDR3 is 16 residues long. Trimming pared 6 bases from V and 0 bases from J, leaving 20 bases between. Germline values: CDR1 SQVTM, CDR2 ANQGSEA. The CDR3 DNA is TGCAGCGTCAGAGACCGACCACAGGGACTGAACACTGAAGCTTTCTTT. This codes for CSVRDRPQGLNTEAFF.

V usage is TRBV5-1 and J usage is TRBJ1-2; possible D gene TRBD1, 5 bases. CDR3 length: 14 residues. Trimming removed 4 bases from V and 4 bases from J, with 14 bases in between. CDR1 and CDR2 from the germline V gene are SGHRS and YFSETQ. In nucleotides, the CDR3 is TGCGCCAGCAGCCCGGGGGAAGCGGTCTATGGCTACACCTTC. Translation gives CASSPGEAVYGYTF.

The chain couples TRBV9 to TRBJ2-1; TRBD1 might be the D (5 bases). Germline CDR1 SGDLS, CDR2 YYNGEE. V lost 3 bases, J lost 12 bases, and 16 bases lay in between. This CDR3 has 13 amino acids. CDR3 sequence reads: CASSARPGSWQFF. CDR3 nucleotides: TGTGCCAGCAGCGCAAGGCCAGGGTCCTGGCAGTTCTTC.